Following are 2 T cell receptor beta chains from one sample sequenced in a study of human T cells and chemical hapten exposure. A single record per CDR3 protein comes from TCRdb applying MiXCR to the RACE reads. Among approximately 84,000 distinct CDR3 sequences listed, 11% were seen once. Specified time point: patch test 2, 6 weeks after DPC sensitization. Treatment reported: therapeutic diphenylcyclopropenone sensitization with weekly scalp DPC. The source material was whole blood, sampled in connection with sensitization to the hapten diphenylcyclopropenone (DPC). The receptors were sampled from a man younger than 30 with alopecia areata. Some clones in this sample may be carry-over from other donors' samples.

This clonotype was seen only a few times. This chain links TRBV10-3 with TRBJ2-1; the D gene is possibly TRBD2 (6 bases). Germline lookup yields CDR1 ENHRY and CDR2 SYGVKD. The CDR3 runs 15 residues. V was trimmed by 0 bases and J by 5 bases, leaving 11 bases between them. The CDR3: CAISESRLGNNEQFF. The CDR3 nucleotides are TGTGCCATCAGTGAGTCCCGACTAGGGAACAATGAGCAGTTCTTC.

The genes are TRBV6-2 or TRBV6-3 and TRBJ1-5; D not resolved. This CDR3 has 14 amino acids. CDR1 and CDR2 (germline): MNHEY, SVGEGT. The V end was cut by 1 base, the J end by 5 bases, with 9 bases between. CDR3 nucleotides: TGTGCCAGCAGTTACTGGCGATATCATCAGCCCCAGCATTTT. It codes for CASSYWRYHQPQHF.